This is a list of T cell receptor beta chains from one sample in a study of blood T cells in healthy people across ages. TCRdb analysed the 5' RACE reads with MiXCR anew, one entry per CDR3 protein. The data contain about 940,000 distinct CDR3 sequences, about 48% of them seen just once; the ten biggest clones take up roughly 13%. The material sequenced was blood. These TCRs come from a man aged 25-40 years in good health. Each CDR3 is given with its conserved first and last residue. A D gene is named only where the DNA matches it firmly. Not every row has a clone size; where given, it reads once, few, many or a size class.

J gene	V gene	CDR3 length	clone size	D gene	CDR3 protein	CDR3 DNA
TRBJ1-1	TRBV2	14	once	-	CASSEKVQNTEAFF	TGTGCCAGCAGTGAGAAGGTACAGAACACTGAAGCTTTCTTT
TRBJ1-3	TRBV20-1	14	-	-	CSAGQGLSGNTIYF	TGCAGTGCTGGGCAGGGACTCTCTGGAAACACCATATATTTT
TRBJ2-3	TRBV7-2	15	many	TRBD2	CASSLLSGVTDTQYF	TGTGCCAGCAGCTTATTAAGCGGGGTCACAGATACGCAGTATTTT
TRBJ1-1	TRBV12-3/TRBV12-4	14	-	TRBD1	CASKTGGRDTEAFF	TGTGCCAGCAAGACAGGGGGCAGGGACACTGAAGCTTTCTTT
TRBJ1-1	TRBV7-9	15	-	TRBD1	CASNELQGEYTEAFF	TGTGCCAGCAACGAACTACAGGGGGAATACACTGAAGCTTTCTTT
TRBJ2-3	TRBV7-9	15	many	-	CASSFGNPSTDTQYF	TGTGCCAGCAGCTTCGGCAACCCAAGCACAGATACGCAGTATTTT
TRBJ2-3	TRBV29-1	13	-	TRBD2	CSAPGGSADTQYF	TGCAGCGCCCCGGGGGGGAGCGCAGATACGCAGTATTTT
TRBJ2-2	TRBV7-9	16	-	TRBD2	CASSSASGVNTGELFF	TGTGCCAGCAGCTCGGCTAGCGGGGTGAACACCGGGGAGCTGTTTTTT
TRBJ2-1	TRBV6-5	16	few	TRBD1	CASSYNRDRVYNEQFF	TGTGCCAGCAGTTACAATCGGGACAGGGTCTACAATGAGCAGTTCTTC
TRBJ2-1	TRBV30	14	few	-	CACSPVNSYNEQFF	TGTGCCTGCTCCCCGGTTAACTCCTACAATGAGCAGTTCTTC
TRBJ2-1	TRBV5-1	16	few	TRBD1	CASSYIQGAGNNEQFF	TGCGCCAGCAGCTACATACAGGGGGCGGGGAACAATGAGCAGTTCTTC
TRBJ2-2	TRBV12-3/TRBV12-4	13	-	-	CASSLQETGELFF	TGTGCCAGCAGTTTACAGGAAACCGGGGAGCTGTTTTTT
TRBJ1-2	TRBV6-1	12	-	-	CATRRTALGYTF	TGTGCCACCCGTCGGACAGCCCTTGGTTACACCTTC
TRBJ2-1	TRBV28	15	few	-	CASSPGRDFHNEQFF	TGTGCCAGCAGTCCCGGCCGGGACTTCCACAATGAGCAGTTCTTC
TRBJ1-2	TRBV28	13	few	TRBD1	CASTGTANYGYTF	TGTGCCAGCACCGGGACAGCTAACTATGGCTACACCTTC
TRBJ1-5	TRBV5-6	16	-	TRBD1	CASSFSDRGAGQPQHF	TGTGCCAGCAGCTTTTCGGACAGGGGCGCAGGGCAGCCCCAGCATTTT
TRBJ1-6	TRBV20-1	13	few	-	CSARDGDDSPLHF	TGCAGTGCTAGAGACGGGGACGATTCACCCCTCCACTTT
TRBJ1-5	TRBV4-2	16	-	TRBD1	CASSQVGQGITQPQHF	TGTGCCAGCAGCCAAGTGGGACAGGGGATTACCCAGCCCCAGCATTTT
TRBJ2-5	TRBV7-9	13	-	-	CACLKAGVETQYF	TGTGCCTGTTTAAAGGCCGGGGTAGAGACCCAGTACTTC
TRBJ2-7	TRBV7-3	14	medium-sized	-	CASSLLSGPYEQYF	TGTGCCAGCAGCTTACTCAGCGGGCCCTACGAGCAGTACTTC
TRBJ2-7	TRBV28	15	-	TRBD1	CASSQSGGSYYEQYF	TGTGCCAGCAGCCAATCAGGGGGATCATACTACGAGCAGTACTTC
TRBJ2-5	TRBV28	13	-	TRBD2	CASRGTSLETQYF	TGTGCCAGCAGAGGGACTAGTTTGGAGACCCAGTACTTC
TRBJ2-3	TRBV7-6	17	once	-	CASSLGPGLGDGDTQYF	TGTGCCAGCAGCTTAGGCCCGGGACTTGGGGACGGAGATACGCAGTATTTT